This T cell receptor (beta chain) was retrieved from a study of blood T cell repertoires in COVID-19. V lost 2 bases, J lost 8 bases, and 18 bases lay in between. Germline V CDR1 and CDR2: LNHDA, SQIVND (reference sequence). The CDR3 totals 15 residues. The table came from immunoSEQ multiplex PCR; TCRdb's copy has only in-frame clones and leaves some out. The profile shows under 100,000 clones, 89% of them singletons. This clone was seen once. The chain couples TRBV19 to TRBJ1-2; TRBD1 might be the D (6 bases). This receptor was taken from a woman in her 70s with acute or convalescent COVID-19. The material sequenced was peripheral blood. The chain's CDR3 is CASSISGRGLLGYTF. In DNA, the CDR3 is TGTGCCAGTAGTATAAGTGGCAGGGGATTGCTGGGCTACACCTTC.